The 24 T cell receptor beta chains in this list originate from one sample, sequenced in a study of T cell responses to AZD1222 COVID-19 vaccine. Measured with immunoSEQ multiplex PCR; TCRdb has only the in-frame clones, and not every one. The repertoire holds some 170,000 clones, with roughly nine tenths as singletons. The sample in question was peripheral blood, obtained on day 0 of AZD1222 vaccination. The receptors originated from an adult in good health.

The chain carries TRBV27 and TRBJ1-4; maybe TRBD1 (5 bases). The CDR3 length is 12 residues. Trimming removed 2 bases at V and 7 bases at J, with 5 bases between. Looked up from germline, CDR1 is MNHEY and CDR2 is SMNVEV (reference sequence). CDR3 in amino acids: CASSLQGEKLFF. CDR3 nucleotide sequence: TGTGCCAGCAGTTTACAGGGTGAAAAACTGTTTTTT.

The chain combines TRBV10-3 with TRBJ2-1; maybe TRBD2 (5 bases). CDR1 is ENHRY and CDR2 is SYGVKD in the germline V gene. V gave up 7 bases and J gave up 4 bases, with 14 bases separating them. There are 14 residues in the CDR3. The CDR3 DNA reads TGTGCCATCAACCCGGACTGGTCTTACAATGAGCAGTTCTTC. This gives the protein CAINPDWSYNEQFF.

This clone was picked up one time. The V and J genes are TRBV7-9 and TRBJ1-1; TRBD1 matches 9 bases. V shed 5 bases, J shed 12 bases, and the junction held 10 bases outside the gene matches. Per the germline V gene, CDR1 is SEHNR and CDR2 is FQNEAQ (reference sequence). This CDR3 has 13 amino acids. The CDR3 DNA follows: TGTGCCAGCAGCGGCCGGGACAGGGACCAATCTTTCTTT. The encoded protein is CASSGRDRDQSFF.

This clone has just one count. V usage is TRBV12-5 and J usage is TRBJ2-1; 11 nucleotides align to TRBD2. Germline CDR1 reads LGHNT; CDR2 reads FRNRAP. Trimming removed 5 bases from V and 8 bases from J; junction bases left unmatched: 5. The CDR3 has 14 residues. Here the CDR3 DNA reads TGTGCTAGTGGTACTAGCGGGAGTAAGGATGAGCAGTTCTTC. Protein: CASGTSGSKDEQFF.

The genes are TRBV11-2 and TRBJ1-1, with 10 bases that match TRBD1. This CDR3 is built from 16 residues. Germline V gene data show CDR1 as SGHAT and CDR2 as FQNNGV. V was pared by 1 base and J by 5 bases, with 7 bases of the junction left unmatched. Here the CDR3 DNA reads TGTGCCAGCAGCTTAGGACAGGGGGCGGCGAGTACTGAAGCTTTCTTT. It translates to CASSLGQGAASTEAFF.

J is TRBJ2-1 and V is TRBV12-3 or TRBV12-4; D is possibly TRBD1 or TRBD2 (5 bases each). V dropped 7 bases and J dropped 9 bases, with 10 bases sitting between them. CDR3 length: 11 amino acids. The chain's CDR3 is CASNRDVEQFF. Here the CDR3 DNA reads TGTGCCAGCAACCGGGACGTTGAGCAGTTCTTC.

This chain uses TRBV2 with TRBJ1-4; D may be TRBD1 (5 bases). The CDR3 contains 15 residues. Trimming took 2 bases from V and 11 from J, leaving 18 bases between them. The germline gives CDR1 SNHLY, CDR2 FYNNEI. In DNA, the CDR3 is TGTGCCAGCAGTGAACTGGCGGCAGGGAAGCCCAAACTGTTTTTT. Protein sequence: CASSELAAGKPKLFF.

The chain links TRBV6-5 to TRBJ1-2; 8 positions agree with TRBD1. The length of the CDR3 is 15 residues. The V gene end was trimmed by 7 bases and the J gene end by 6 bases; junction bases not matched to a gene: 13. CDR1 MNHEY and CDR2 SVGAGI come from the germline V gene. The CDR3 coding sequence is TGTGCCAGCAACCGTCTCCCTTCAGGGGGCCATGGCTACACCTTC. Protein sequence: CASNRLPSGGHGYTF.

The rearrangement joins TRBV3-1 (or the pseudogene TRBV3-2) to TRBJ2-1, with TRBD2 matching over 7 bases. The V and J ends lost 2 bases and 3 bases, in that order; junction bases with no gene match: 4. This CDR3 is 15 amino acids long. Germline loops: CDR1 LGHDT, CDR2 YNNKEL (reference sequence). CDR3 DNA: TGTGCCAGCAGCCAACTAGCGGCATACTACAATGAGCAGTTCTTC. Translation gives CASSQLAAYYNEQFF.

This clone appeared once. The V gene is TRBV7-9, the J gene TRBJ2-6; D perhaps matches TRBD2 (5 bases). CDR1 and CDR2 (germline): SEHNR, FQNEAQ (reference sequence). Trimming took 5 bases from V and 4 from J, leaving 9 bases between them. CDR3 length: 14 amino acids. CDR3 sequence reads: CASSLRGGANVLTF. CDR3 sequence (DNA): TGTGCCAGCAGCCTCCGAGGGGGGGCCAACGTCCTGACTTTC.

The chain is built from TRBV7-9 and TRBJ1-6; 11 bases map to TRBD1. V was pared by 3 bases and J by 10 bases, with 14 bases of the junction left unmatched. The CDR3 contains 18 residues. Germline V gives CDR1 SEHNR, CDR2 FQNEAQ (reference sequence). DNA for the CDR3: TGTGCCAGCAGCTTGGCCGGACAGGGGGCTCAGGGCGGCTCACCCCTCCACTTT. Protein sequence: CASSLAGQGAQGGSPLHF.

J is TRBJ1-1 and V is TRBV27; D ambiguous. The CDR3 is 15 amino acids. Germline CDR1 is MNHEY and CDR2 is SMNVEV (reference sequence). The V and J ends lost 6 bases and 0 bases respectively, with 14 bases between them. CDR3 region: CASRTGGYLNTEAFF. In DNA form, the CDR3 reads TGTGCCAGCAGGACCGGTGGGTACTTGAACACTGAAGCTTTCTTT.

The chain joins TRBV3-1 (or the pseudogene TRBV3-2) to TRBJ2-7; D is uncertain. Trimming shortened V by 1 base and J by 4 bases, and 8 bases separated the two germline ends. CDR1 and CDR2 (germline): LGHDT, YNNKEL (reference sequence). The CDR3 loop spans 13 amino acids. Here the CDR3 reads CASSQVDGYEQYF. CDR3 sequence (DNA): TGTGCCAGCAGCCAAGTGGACGGTTACGAGCAGTACTTC.

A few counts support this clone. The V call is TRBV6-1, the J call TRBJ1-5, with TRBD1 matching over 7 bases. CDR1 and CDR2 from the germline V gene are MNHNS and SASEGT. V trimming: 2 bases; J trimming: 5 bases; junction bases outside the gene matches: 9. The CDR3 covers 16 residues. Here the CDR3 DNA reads TGTGCCAGCAGTGAACCCGCCCCACAGGGGTATCAGCCCCAGCATTTT. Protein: CASSEPAPQGYQPQHF.

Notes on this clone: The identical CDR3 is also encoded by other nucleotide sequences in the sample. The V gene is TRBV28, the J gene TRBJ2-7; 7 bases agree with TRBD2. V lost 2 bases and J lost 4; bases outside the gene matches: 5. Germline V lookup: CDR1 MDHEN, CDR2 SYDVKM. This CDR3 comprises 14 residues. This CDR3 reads CASSLGGSSYEQYF. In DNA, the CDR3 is TGTGCCAGCAGTTTAGGCGGGAGTTCATACGAGCAGTACTTC. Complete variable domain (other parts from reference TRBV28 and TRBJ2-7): DVKVTQSSRYLVKRTGEKVFLECVQDMDHENMFWYRQDPGLGLRLIYFSYDVKMKEKGDIPEGYSVSREKKERFSLILESASTNQTSMYLCASSLGGSSYEQYFGPGTRLTVT.

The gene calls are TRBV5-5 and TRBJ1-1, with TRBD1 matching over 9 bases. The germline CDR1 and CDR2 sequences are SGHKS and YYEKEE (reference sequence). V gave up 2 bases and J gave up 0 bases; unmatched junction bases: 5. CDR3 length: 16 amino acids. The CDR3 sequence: CASSFDRGLMNTEAFF. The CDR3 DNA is TGTGCCAGCAGCTTTGACAGGGGGTTAATGAACACTGAAGCTTTCTTT.

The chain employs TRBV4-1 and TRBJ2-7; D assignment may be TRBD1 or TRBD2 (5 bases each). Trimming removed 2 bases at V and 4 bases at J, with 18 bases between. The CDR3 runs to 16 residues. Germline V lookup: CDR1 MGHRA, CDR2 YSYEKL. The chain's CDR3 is CASSQPQPGTKYEQYF. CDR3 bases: TGCGCCAGCAGCCAACCTCAGCCCGGGACCAAATACGAGCAGTACTTC.

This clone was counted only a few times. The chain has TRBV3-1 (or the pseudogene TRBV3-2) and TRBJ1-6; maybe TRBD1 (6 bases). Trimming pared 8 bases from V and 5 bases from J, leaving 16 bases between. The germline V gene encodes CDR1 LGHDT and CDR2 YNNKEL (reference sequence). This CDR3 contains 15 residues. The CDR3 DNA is TGTGCCAGCGCCCGCCTCCGGGACAATAATTCACCCCTCCACTTT. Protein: CASARLRDNNSPLHF.

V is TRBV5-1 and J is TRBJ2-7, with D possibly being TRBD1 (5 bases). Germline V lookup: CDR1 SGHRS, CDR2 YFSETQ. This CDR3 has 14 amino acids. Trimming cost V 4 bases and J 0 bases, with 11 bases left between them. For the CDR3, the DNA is TGCGCCAGCAGCGGCACGGACACCTCCTACGAGCAGTACTTC. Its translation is CASSGTDTSYEQYF.

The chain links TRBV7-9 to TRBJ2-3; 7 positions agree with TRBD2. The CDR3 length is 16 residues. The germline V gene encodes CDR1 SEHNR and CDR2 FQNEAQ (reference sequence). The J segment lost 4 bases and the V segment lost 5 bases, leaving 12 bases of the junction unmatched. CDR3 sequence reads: CASSQRGRLAADTQYF. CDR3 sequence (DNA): TGTGCCAGCAGCCAAAGGGGTCGACTAGCCGCAGATACGCAGTATTTT.

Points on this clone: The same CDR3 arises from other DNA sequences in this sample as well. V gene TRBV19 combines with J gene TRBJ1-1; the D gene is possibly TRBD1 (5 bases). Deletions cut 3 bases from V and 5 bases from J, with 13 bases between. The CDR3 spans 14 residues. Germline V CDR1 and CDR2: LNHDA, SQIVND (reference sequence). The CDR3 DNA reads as TGTGCCAGTAGTATCGTCGGGGGTGGGACTGAAGCTTTCTTT. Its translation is CASSIVGGGTEAFF.

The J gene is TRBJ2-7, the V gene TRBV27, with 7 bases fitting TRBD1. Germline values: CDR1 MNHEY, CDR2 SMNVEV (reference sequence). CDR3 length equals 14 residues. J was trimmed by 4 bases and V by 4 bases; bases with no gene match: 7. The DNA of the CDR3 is TGTGCCAGCAGTTCCCGGGACAGCGCGTACGAGCAGTACTTC. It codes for CASSSRDSAYEQYF.

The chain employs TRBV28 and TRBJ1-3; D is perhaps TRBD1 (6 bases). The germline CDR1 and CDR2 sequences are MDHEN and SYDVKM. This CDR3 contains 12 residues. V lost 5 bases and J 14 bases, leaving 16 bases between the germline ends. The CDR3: CASSAQTRGLYF. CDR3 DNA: TGTGCCAGCAGTGCACAGACCAGGGGCCTATATTTT.

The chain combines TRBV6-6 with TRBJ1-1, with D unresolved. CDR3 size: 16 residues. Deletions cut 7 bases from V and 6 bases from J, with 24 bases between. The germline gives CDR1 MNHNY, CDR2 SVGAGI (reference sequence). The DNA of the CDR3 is TGTGCCAGCACCCACTCGATCGGGGAAGCGGGCGCTGAAGCTTTCTTT. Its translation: CASTHSIGEAGAEAFF.